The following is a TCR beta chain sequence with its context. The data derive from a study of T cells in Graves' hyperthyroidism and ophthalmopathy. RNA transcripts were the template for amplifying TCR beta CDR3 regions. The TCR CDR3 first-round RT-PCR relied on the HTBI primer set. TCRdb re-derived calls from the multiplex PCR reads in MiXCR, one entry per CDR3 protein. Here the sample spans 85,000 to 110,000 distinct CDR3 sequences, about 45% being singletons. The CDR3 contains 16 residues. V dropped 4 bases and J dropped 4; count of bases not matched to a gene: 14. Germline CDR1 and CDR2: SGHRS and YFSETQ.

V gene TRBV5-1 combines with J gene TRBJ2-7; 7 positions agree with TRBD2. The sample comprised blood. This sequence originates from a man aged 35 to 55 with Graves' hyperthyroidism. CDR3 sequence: CASSPPRAGRDYEQYF. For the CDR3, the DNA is TGCGCCAGCAGCCCCCCGAGGGCAGGGAGGGATTACGAGCAGTACTTC.